The 5 T cell receptor beta chains given below trace back to one sample, sequenced in a study of CD8 T cells in Susac syndrome. Reverse transcription of roughly 0.45 to 1 ug RNA used random hexamers. A single record per CDR3 protein comes from TCRdb applying MiXCR to the immunoSEQ multiplex PCR reads. The table shows approximately 110,000 distinct CDR3 sequences, with 90% to 95% occurring only once. Sequencing was performed on CD4+ T cells from PBMCs. The source of these receptors is a human donor in good health.

The chain joins TRBV13 to TRBJ1-2, with a possible D match to TRBD1 (6 bases). This CDR3 is built from 17 residues. The germline V gene encodes CDR1 PRHDT and CDR2 FYEKMQ (reference sequence). V was shortened by 5 bases and J by 0 bases, with 19 bases between the two germline ends. Here the CDR3 reads CASSRTGTSLSNYGYTF. The CDR3 coding sequence is TGTGCCAGCAGCCGCACCGGGACAAGCCTATCTAACTATGGCTACACCTTC.

The genes are TRBV24-1 and TRBJ2-1; TRBD1 might be the D (6 bases). This CDR3 comprises 13 residues. Trimming took 3 bases from V and 10 from J, leaving 12 bases between them. CDR1 KGHDR and CDR2 SFDVKD come from the germline V gene. The CDR3 is CATSDDTGLEQFF. As DNA, the CDR3 is TGTGCCACCAGTGATGATACAGGGTTAGAGCAGTTCTTC.

The chain carries TRBV6-2 or TRBV6-3 and TRBJ1-1; maybe TRBD1 (5 bases). The CDR3 totals 14 residues. The germline gives CDR1 MNHEY, CDR2 SVGEGT. The V end lost 2 bases, the J end lost 6 bases, and 13 bases lay between the germline ends. The CDR3 is CASSYLGHSAEAFF. The CDR3 DNA sequence: TGTGCCAGCAGTTACCTGGGGCATAGCGCTGAAGCTTTCTTT.

The V and J genes are TRBV18 and TRBJ2-4, with 9 bases matching TRBD1. J lost 5 bases, V lost 0 bases, and 8 bases had no gene match. CDR3 length: 17 residues. The germline gives CDR1 KGHSH, CDR2 LQKENI. CDR3 sequence: CASSPPMGQGIQNIQYF. The CDR3 bases are TGTGCCAGCTCACCACCCATGGGACAGGGAATCCAAAACATTCAGTACTTC.

This rearrangement joins TRBV5-1 to TRBJ1-1; the D gene is possibly TRBD1 (5 bases). The CDR3 is 15 residues long. The germline V gene has CDR1 SGHRS and CDR2 YFSETQ. V was trimmed by 5 bases and J by 4 bases, leaving 18 bases between them. The CDR3, as DNA: TGCGCCAGCAGGGAGGGACCGACTCTCGTCACTGAAGCTTTCTTT. As protein: CASREGPTLVTEAFF.